These T cell receptor beta chains were read from a single sample in a study of T cells in Graves' hyperthyroidism and ophthalmopathy. TCRdb re-called the multiplex PCR reads through MiXCR, storing one row per CDR3 protein. Of fewer than 600,000 distinct CDR3 sequences listed, approximately 15% are singletons. The sequenced material came from blood. These receptors originate from a woman aged 40 to 55 with Graves' hyperthyroidism. The CDR3 runs from the conserved cysteine through the conserved F or W. D genes are given only for firm matches. Size tells how often a clone was seen (once, few, many) or the class of an expanded clone, and some rows leave it out.

size: few
J: TRBJ1-4
V: TRBV2
D: -
DNA: TGTGCCAGCAGTGATACGGTGTTCGAAAAACTGTTTTTT
CDR3: CASSDTVFEKLFF

size: many
J: TRBJ2-1
V: TRBV30
D: -
DNA: TGTGCCTGGAGTGTATGGGGGGCGAGTCCGAATGAGCAGTTCTTC
CDR3: CAWSVWGASPNEQFF

size: -
J: TRBJ2-3
V: TRBV4-2
D: -
DNA: TGTGCCAGCAGCCAATCTCTGACGGGAAGCACAGATACGCAGTATTTT
CDR3: CASSQSLTGSTDTQYF

size: many
J: TRBJ2-1
V: TRBV28
D: TRBD2
DNA: TGTGCCAGCAGAACACCGGGACTAGCGGTATACAATGAGCAGTTCTTC
CDR3: CASRTPGLAVYNEQFF

size: many
J: TRBJ2-1
V: TRBV5-1
D: -
DNA: TGCGCCAGCAGCTTGATGGAGCGTTACAATGAGCAGTTCTTC
CDR3: CASSLMERYNEQFF

size: -
J: TRBJ2-3
V: TRBV19
D: -
DNA: TGTGCCAGTAGTGCCCGGCACTCTAGCACAGATACGCAGTATTTT
CDR3: CASSARHSSTDTQYF

size: many
J: TRBJ1-5
V: TRBV9
D: -
DNA: TGTGCCAGCATCTTCAGGGGTAGTAATCAGCCCCAGCATTTT
CDR3: CASIFRGSNQPQHF

size: many
J: TRBJ2-7
V: TRBV5-1
D: -
DNA: TGCGCCAGCAGCTTGAGGCAGGGGTCTACCTACGAGCAGTACTTC
CDR3: CASSLRQGSTYEQYF

size: -
J: TRBJ2-5
V: TRBV29-1
D: -
DNA: TGCAGCGTTCATCCCGTCCGGAGTCCCGAGACCCAGTACTTC
CDR3: CSVHPVRSPETQYF

size: -
J: TRBJ2-1
V: TRBV5-5
D: TRBD2
DNA: TGTGCCAGCAGCTACTCTATGCAGACTAGCGGGAGATTCAATGAGCAGTTCTTC
CDR3: CASSYSMQTSGRFNEQFF

size: many
J: TRBJ2-3
V: TRBV11-2
D: TRBD2
DNA: TGTGCCAGCAACAGACTAGCGGGGTTCACAGATACGCAGTATTTT
CDR3: CASNRLAGFTDTQYF

size: -
J: TRBJ2-1
V: TRBV5-1
D: -
DNA: TGCGCCAGCAGCATGGACGACCCCAATGAGCGGTTCTTC
CDR3: CASSMDDPNERFF

size: -
J: TRBJ2-7
V: TRBV4-1
D: TRBD1
DNA: TGCGCCAGCAGCCAAGAGGACAGGGCTGGGGAGCAGTACTTC
CDR3: CASSQEDRAGEQYF

size: many
J: TRBJ2-7
V: TRBV6-1
D: TRBD1
DNA: TGTGCCAGCCAGGGGGCGAGGAACGAGCAGTACTTC
CDR3: CASQGARNEQYF

size: few
J: TRBJ1-1
V: TRBV27
D: -
DNA: TGTGCCAGCAGTTTGGGGAACACTAACACTGAAGCTTTCTTT
CDR3: CASSLGNTNTEAFF